Below are 17 T cell receptor beta chains sequenced from a single sample in a study of shared clonotypes between healthy human individuals. Method: immunoSEQ multiplex PCR; TCRdb's copy keeps in-frame clones and lacks some. The repertoire has approximately 590,000 clones, around 95% of them found once; the top ten carry less than 0.13%. Naivety among CD8 cells was defined by CD45RO negativity and positive CCR7 selection, thereby excluding terminally differentiated effector memory CD45RA+ cells. The sample was naive CD8+ T cells sorted from blood. Every receptor here comes from a young woman in good health.

On this clone itself: A read error is possible here, since a much larger clone lies one base away. J is TRBJ2-7 and V is TRBV7-8; D not certain. The V and J ends lost 3 bases and 0 bases respectively, with 0 bases between them. The CDR3 consists of 11 residues. The germline V gene has CDR1 SGHVS and CDR2 FQNEAQ. The CDR3 spells CASSFSYEQYF. The DNA for the CDR3 is TGTGCCAGCAGCTTCTCCTACGAGCAGTACTTC. The full variable domain, its missing parts supplied by reference TRBV7-8 and TRBJ2-7, is GAGVSQSPRYKVAKRGQDVALRCDPISGHVSLFWYQQALGQGPEFLTYFQNEAQLDKSGLPSDRFFAERPEGSVSTLKIQRTQQEDSAVYLCASSFSYEQYFGPGTRLTVT.

This chain links TRBV7-9 with TRBJ1-4, with no clear D. The CDR3 totals 16 residues. From germline, CDR1 is SEHNR and CDR2 FQNEAQ (reference sequence). V lost 1 base to trimming and J lost 0 bases, with 9 bases between them. CDR3 residues: CASSLGIASTNEKLFF. In DNA form, the CDR3 reads TGTGCCAGCAGCTTAGGAATAGCCTCAACTAATGAAAAACTGTTTTTT.

This chain links TRBV28 with TRBJ2-5, with a weak D call TRBD1 (5 bases). The J call may be in error: the DNA end matches TRBJ2-7 better. Germline CDR1 MDHEN, CDR2 SYDVKM. CDR3 length: 12 amino acids. This chain's CDR3 is CASTGRAYEQYF. The CDR3 DNA reads as TGTGCCAGCACTGGCAGGGCCTACGAGCAGTACTTC.

The chain couples TRBV7-3 to TRBJ2-7; D not resolved. This CDR3 contains 13 residues. The V gene lost 5 bases and the J gene lost 4 bases, with 12 bases spanning the gap. Looked up from germline, CDR1 is SGHTA and CDR2 is FQGTGA. DNA for the CDR3: TGTGCCAGCAGCCAGAACGACGGGTACGAGCAGTACTTC. This gives the protein CASSQNDGYEQYF.

This clone was seen once. The chain joins TRBV28 to TRBJ1-5; 9 bases line up with TRBD1. V gave up 7 bases and J gave up 7 bases; unmatched junction bases: 11. Germline V gene data show CDR1 as MDHEN and CDR2 as SYDVKM. The CDR3 extends over 15 amino acids. CDR3 nucleotides: TGTGCCAGCATAAATATTGGGACAGGGAAACAGCCCCAGCATTTT. Protein sequence: CASINIGTGKQPQHF. Looking up the rest from reference TRBV28 and TRBJ1-5 gives the full variable domain: DVKVTQSSRYLVKRTGEKVFLECVQDMDHENMFWYRQDPGLGLRLIYFSYDVKMKEKGDIPEGYSVSREKKERFSLILESASTNQTSMYLCASINIGTGKQPQHFGDGTRLSIL.

V is TRBV4-1 and J is TRBJ1-5; 10 bases line up with TRBD1. The V gene's germline CDR1 is MGHRA and CDR2 YSYEKL. There are 16 residues in the CDR3. Trimming cost V 4 bases and J 5 bases; bases outside gene matches: 8. CDR3 protein: CASSRSVDRGYQPQHF. The CDR3 bases are TGCGCCAGCAGCCGCTCTGTGGACAGGGGGTATCAGCCCCAGCATTTT.

The V and J genes are TRBV5-4 and TRBJ1-1; no reliable D call. V lost 5 bases and J lost 3, with 8 bases in between. CDR1 and CDR2 (germline): SGHNT, YYREEE (reference sequence). The CDR3 covers 12 residues. CDR3 coding DNA: TGTGCCAGCAGTCCGGACGACACTGAAGCTTTCTTT. Translation: CASSPDDTEAFF.

This chain joins TRBV2 and TRBJ2-7, with D maybe TRBD1 (5 bases). V gave up 7 bases and J gave up 3 bases, with 19 bases separating them. This CDR3 comprises 15 residues. Germline loops: CDR1 SNHLY, CDR2 FYNNEI. The CDR3 DNA reads TGTGCCAGCAAGGAAGGGGCTTACTCAAACTACGAGCAGTACTTC. Its protein product is CASKEGAYSNYEQYF.

The V and J genes are TRBV4-2 and TRBJ2-1; 10 bases align to TRBD2. This CDR3 contains 17 residues. The ends lost 1 base at V and 5 bases at J; junction bases unmatched: 8. From germline, CDR1 is LGHNA and CDR2 YNFKEQ. The CDR3 coding sequence is TGTGCCAGCAGCCAAGTTATTCAGCGGGGGGGAGACAATGAGCAGTTCTTC. This sequence encodes CASSQVIQRGGDNEQFF.

The chain couples TRBV4-1 to TRBJ2-3; 10 nucleotides align to TRBD1. After removal of 6 bases from V and 2 bases from J, the junction contained 8 bases not matched to a gene. The CDR3 runs 16 residues. CDR1 is MGHRA, CDR2 YSYEKL, per germline. Here the CDR3 reads CASSIRTGGITDTQYF. CDR3 DNA: TGCGCCAGCAGTATTAGGACAGGGGGTATCACAGATACGCAGTATTTT.

This rearrangement joins TRBV7-9 to TRBJ2-7; the match to TRBD1 covers 9 bases. V shed 4 bases, J shed 6 bases, and the junction held 10 bases outside the gene matches. The CDR3 sequence is 15 residues long. The V gene's germline CDR1 is SEHNR and CDR2 FQNEAQ (reference sequence). The CDR3, as DNA: TGTGCCAGCAGCTCCCCCGGGACAGGGACATTCGAGCAGTACTTC. Protein sequence: CASSSPGTGTFEQYF.

The DNA of the CDR3 is TGTGCCAGCAGTGTAAGCGGGAGGGCCAACACCGGGGAGCTGTTTTTT. Protein: CASSVSGRANTGELFF. The chain has TRBV7-9 and TRBJ2-2; TRBD2 aligns across 10 bases. V trimming: 6 bases; J trimming: 2 bases; junction bases outside the gene matches: 6. This CDR3 region has 16 residues. In germline, CDR1 is SEHNR, CDR2 FQNEAQ (reference sequence).

The chain recombines TRBV30 with TRBJ2-3; D assignment may be TRBD1 or TRBD2 (5 bases each). CDR3 length: 15 residues. V was trimmed by 2 bases and J by 0 bases, leaving 12 bases between them. The germline gives CDR1 GTSNPN, CDR2 SVGIG (reference sequence). For the CDR3, the DNA is TGTGCCTGGAGTCAGAGGGGTGACAGCACAGATACGCAGTATTTT. This codes for CAWSQRGDSTDTQYF.

The rearrangement links TRBV29-1 to TRBJ2-1, with a weak D call TRBD2 (6 bases). Germline V lookup: CDR1 SQVTM, CDR2 ANQGSEA. The CDR3 runs to 15 residues. The germline V and J ends were trimmed by 7 bases and 4 bases, with 20 bases remaining between them. The CDR3, as DNA: TGCAGCGGGAGGACTACCCCCGCGGATTACAATGAGCAGTTCTTC. Translated, it gives CSGRTTPADYNEQFF.

This clone came up once. This chain connects TRBV19 to TRBJ2-7; TRBD2 matches 7 bases. With V trimmed by 4 bases and J by 3 bases, 0 bases remained unmatched. The CDR3 length is 12 residues. The V gene's germline CDR1 is LNHDA and CDR2 SQIVND (reference sequence). CDR3 residues: CASSTSGYEQYF. CDR3 DNA sequence: TGTGCCAGTAGTACTAGCGGCTACGAGCAGTACTTC.

The chain recombines TRBV5-6 with TRBJ2-1; a possible D gene is TRBD1 (6 bases). CDR3 size: 14 residues. Germline CDR1 is SGHDT and CDR2 is YYEEEE. The V gene lost 1 base and the J gene lost 4 bases, with 9 bases spanning the gap. CDR3 bases: TGTGCCAGCAGCTTGAACAGGGAGTACAATGAGCAGTTCTTC. As protein: CASSLNREYNEQFF.

V is TRBV28 and J is TRBJ1-2; D uncertain. The length of the CDR3 is 15 residues. Germline lookup yields CDR1 MDHEN and CDR2 SYDVKM. V was pared by 6 bases and J by 4 bases, with 18 bases between. The chain's CDR3 is CASRAAFQAGYGYTF. The CDR3, as DNA: TGTGCCAGCAGGGCAGCCTTTCAGGCGGGCTATGGCTACACCTTC.